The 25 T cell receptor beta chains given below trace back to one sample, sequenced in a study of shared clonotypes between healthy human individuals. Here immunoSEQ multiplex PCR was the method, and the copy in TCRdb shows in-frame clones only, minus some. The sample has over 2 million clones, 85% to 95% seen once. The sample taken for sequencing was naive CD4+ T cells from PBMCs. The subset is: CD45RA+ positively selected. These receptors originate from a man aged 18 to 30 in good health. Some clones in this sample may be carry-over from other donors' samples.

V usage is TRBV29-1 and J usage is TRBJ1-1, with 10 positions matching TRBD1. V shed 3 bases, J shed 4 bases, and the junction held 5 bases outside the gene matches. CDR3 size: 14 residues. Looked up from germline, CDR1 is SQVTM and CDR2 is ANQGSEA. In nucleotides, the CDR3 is TGCAGCGTTGAGCCCGGGACAGGGGCCACTGAAGCTTTCTTT. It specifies CSVEPGTGATEAFF.

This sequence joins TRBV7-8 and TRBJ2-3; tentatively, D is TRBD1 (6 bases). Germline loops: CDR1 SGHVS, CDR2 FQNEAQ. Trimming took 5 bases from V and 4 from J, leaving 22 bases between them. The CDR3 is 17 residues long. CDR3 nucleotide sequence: TGTGCCAGCAGCAGAGAGGGCAGGGGCACCCTCGCAGATACGCAGTATTTT. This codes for CASSREGRGTLADTQYF.

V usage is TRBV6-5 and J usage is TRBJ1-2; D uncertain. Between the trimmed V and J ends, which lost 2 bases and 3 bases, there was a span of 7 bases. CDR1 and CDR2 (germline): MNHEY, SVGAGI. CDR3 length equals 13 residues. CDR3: CASSYRRDYGYTF. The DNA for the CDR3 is TGTGCCAGCAGTTACCGACGGGACTATGGCTACACCTTC.

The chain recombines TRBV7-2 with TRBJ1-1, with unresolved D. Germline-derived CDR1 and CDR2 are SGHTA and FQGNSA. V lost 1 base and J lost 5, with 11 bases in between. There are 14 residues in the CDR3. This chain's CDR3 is CASSLGPSGTEAFF. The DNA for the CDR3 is TGTGCCAGCAGCTTAGGGCCCTCGGGAACTGAAGCTTTCTTT.

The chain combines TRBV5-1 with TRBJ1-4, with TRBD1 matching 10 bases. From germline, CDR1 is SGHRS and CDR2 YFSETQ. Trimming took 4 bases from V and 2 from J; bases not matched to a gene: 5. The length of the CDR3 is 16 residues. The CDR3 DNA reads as TGCGCCAGCAGCCTGGGGGACAGGGGCACTAATGAAAAACTGTTTTTT. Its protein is CASSLGDRGTNEKLFF.

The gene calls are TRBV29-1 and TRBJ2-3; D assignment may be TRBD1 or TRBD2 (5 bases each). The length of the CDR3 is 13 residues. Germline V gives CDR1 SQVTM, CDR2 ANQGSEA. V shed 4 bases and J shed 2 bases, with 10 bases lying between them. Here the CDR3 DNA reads TGCAGCGTTGTTGGGACCTACACAGATACGCAGTATTTT. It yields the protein CSVVGTYTDTQYF.

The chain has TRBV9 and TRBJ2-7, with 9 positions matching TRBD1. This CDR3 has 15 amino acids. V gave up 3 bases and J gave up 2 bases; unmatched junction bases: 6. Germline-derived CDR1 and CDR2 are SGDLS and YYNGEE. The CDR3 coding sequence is TGTGCCAGCAGCGGCCGGGACAGGGTAACCTACGAGCAGTACTTC. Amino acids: CASSGRDRVTYEQYF.

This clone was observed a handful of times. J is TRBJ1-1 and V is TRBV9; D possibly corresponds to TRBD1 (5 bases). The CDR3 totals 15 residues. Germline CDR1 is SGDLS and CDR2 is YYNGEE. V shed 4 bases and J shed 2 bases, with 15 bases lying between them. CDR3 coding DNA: TGTGCCAGCAGCTTAGGTGAGGGGTATAACACTGAAGCTTTCTTT. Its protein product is CASSLGEGYNTEAFF.

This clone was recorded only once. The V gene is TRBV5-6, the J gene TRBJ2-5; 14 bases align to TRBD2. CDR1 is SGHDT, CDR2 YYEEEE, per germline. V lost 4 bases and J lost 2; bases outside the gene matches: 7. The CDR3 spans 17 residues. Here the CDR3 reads CASSPGTSGSLQETQYF. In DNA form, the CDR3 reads TGTGCCAGCAGCCCCGGGACTAGCGGGAGTTTACAAGAGACCCAGTACTTC.

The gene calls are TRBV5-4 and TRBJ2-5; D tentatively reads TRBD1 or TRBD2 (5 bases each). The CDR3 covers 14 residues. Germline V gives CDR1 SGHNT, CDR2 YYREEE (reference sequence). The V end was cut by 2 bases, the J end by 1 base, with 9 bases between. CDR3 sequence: CASSFVGPQETQYF. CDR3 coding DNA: TGTGCCAGCAGCTTCGTGGGACCCCAAGAGACCCAGTACTTC.

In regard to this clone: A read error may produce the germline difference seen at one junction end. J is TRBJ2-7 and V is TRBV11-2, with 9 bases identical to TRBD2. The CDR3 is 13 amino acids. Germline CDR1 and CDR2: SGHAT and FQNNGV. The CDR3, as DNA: TGTGCCAGCAACAAATTTAATATGGGGACTAGCATATTC. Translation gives CASNKFNMGTSIF.

The CDR3: CASSPGLAGVSDTQYF. The CDR3 nucleotides are TGTGCCAGCTCGCCGGGACTAGCGGGAGTCTCAGATACGCAGTATTTT. The V call is TRBV18, the J call TRBJ2-3; TRBD2 agrees at 14 bases. This CDR3 is 16 amino acids long. With 6 bases clipped from V and 4 bases from J, the junction kept 6 bases outside the gene matches. CDR1 KGHSH and CDR2 LQKENI come from the germline V gene.

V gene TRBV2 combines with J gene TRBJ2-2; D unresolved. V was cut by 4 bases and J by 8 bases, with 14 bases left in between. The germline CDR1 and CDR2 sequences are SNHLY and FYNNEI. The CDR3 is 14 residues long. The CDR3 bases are TGTGCCAGCAGTGGTAGAATTTCTAGGGGGGAGCTGTTTTTT. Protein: CASSGRISRGELFF.

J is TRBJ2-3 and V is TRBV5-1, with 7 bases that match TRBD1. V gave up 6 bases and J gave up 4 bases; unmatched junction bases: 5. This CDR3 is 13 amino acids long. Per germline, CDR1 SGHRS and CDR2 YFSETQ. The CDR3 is CASTRTGPDTQYF. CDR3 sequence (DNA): TGCGCCAGCACTAGGACAGGCCCAGATACGCAGTATTTT.

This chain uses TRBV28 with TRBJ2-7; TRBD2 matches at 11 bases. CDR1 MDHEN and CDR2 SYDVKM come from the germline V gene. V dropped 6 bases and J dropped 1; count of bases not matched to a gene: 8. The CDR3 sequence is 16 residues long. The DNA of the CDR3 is TGTGCCAGCAGCCTTCCCATAGCGGGAGGGTCCTACGAGCAGTACTTC. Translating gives CASSLPIAGGSYEQYF.

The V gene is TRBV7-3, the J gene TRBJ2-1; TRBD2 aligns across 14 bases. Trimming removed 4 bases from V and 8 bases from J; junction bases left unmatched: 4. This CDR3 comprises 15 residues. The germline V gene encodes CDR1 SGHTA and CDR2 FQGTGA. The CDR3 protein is CASSSGLAGVYEQFF. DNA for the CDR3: TGTGCCAGCAGCTCGGGACTAGCGGGAGTGTATGAGCAGTTCTTC.

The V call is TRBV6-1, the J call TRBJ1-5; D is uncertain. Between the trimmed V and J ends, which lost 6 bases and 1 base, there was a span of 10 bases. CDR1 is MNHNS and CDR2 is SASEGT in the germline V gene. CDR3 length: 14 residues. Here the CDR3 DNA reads TGTGCCAGCAGGTTACCTAGAAGCAATCAGCCCCAGCATTTT. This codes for CASRLPRSNQPQHF.

The CDR3 spells CASSPTSGSVAYNEQFF. The CDR3 DNA is TGTGCCAGCAGCCCTACTAGCGGGAGTGTCGCGTACAATGAGCAGTTCTTC. This chain uses TRBV7-3 with TRBJ2-1; 11 bases line up with TRBD2. CDR1 is SGHTA and CDR2 is FQGTGA in the germline V gene. This CDR3 has 17 amino acids. Trimming cost V 5 bases and J 4 bases; bases outside gene matches: 10.

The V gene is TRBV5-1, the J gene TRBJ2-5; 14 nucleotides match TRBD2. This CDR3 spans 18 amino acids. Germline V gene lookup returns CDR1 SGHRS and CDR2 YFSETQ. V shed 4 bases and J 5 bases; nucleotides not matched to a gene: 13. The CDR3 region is CASSAIPGLAGVLETQYF. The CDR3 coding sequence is TGCGCCAGCAGCGCCATACCGGGACTAGCGGGAGTTTTGGAGACCCAGTACTTC.

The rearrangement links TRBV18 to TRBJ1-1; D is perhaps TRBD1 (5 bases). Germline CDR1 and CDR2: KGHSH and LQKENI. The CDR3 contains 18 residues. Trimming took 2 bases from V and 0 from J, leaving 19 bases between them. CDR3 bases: TGTGCCAGCTCACCAATTCGATGGGAACAGGCTATGAACACTGAAGCTTTCTTT. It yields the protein CASSPIRWEQAMNTEAFF.

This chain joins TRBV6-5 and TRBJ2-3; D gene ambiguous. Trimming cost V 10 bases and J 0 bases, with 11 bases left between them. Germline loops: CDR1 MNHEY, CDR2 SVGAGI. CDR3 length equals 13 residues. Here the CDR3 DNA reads TGTGCCACCAGACTCACGAGCACAGATACGCAGTATTTT. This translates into CATRLTSTDTQYF.

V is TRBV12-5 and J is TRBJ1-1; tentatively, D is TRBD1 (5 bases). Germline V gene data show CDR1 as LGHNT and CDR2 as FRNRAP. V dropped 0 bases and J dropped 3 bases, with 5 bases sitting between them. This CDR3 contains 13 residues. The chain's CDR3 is CASGLVQDTEAFF. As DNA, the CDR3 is TGTGCTAGTGGTTTGGTACAGGACACTGAAGCTTTCTTT.

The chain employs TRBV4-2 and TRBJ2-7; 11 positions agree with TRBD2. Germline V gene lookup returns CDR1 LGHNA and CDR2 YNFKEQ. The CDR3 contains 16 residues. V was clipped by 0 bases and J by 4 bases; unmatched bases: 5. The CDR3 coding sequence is TGTGCCAGCAGCCAAGATAGGGGACTAGCGGAATACGAGCAGTACTTC. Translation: CASSQDRGLAEYEQYF.

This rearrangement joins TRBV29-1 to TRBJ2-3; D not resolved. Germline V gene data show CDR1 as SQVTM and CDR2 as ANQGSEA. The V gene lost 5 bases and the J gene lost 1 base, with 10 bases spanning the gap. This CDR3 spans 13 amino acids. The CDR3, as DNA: TGCAGCGTTTTACGGTCCCGCACAGATACGCAGTATTTT. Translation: CSVLRSRTDTQYF.

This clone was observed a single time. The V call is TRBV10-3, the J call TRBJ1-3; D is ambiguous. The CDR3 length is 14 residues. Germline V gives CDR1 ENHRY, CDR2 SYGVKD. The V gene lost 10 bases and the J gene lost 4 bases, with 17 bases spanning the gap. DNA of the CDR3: TGTGCCACTTCTACCTACTCTCCGGGAAACACCATATATTTT. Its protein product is CATSTYSPGNTIYF.